The T cell receptor (beta chain) described here comes from a study of chemoradiotherapy in HPV16-positive cancers. Study observations and caveats: HPV-specific T cells were functionally defined from only a couple of HPV16-positive patients. Candidate HPV-specific clones and E7-related TCR motifs grew in tumor during treatment.

Remarks on this clone: Its antigen is still unknown.

Assay: immunoSEQ multiplex PCR; the TCRdb copy retains only in-frame clones and omits some. The sample records about 8,000 clones, more than 70% being singletons. The CDR3 runs to 17 residues. Germline lookup yields CDR1 MNHNS and CDR2 SASEGT. Unmatched junction bases numbered 8, after V lost 0 bases and J lost 3 bases. The input for sequencing was tumor tissue, taken from a patient who underwent chemoradiotherapy. The J gene is TRBJ1-5, the V gene TRBV6-1, with 7 bases fitting TRBD1. The TCR sequence derives from a human donor with HPV-associated anogenital cancer. CDR3: CASSEAHTGEDNQPQHF. CDR3 nucleotide sequence: TGTGCCAGCAGTGAAGCGCATACAGGGGAGGACAATCAGCCCCAGCATTTT.